Listed here is a single T cell receptor (beta chain). CDR1 and CDR2 (germline): SGHRS, YFSETQ. This CDR3 region has 14 residues. Trimming took off 0 bases at V and 4 bases at J, with 10 bases between the two ends. The sample originates from a study of T-cell reconstitution after alpha-beta-depleted transplantation in children. Unique molecular identifiers were used in preparing the TCRbeta library. TCRdb reprocessed the PCR reads with MiXCR, giving one entry per CDR3 protein. Of 450,000 to 600,000 distinct CDR3 sequences in the sample, approximately 30% were seen once. The sequence was collected from a human donor who donated a stem cell graft to a child with aplastic anemia. This specimen was PBMCs from the stem cell graft donor, taken from the stem cell graft. The V gene is TRBV5-1, the J gene TRBJ1-1; the D is unclear. In nucleotides, the CDR3 is TGCGCCAGCAGCTTGGCTAGGGTGGGCACTGAAGCTTTCTTT. It translates to CASSLARVGTEAFF.